These T cell receptor beta chains were read from a single sample in a study of T-cell reconstitution after alpha-beta-depleted transplantation in children. One entry per CDR3 protein results from TCRdb running MiXCR on the PCR reads. Here the sample spans hundreds of thousands of distinct CDR3 sequences, 9.5% to 13% being singletons. This specimen consisted of PBMCs, obtained before TCRalphabeta/CD19-depleted stem cell transplant. The receptors derive from a boy in the first two years of life with acute myeloid leukemia, due to receive a stem cell transplant. CDR3s include the opening cysteine and the closing phenylalanine or tryptophan. Fields, in order: CDR3 DNA, CDR3 protein, D gene, V gene, clone size, J gene. A D gene is named only where the DNA matches it firmly. Where a row states a size, it is once, few, many or the class of an expanded clone; other rows omit it.

TGTGCCAGCAGCGTCGGACAGGGGGCGAACACCGGGGAGCTGTTTTTT	CASSVGQGANTGELFF	TRBD1	TRBV9	many	TRBJ2-2
TGCGCCAGCAGCCTTAGTAGCTCCTACGAGCAGTACTTC	CASSLSSSYEQYF	-	TRBV5-1	many	TRBJ2-7
TGTGCCAGCAGCTTAGCTGGGGGCGCGGAAGAGACCCAGTACTTC	CASSLAGGAEETQYF	-	TRBV7-2	many	TRBJ2-5
TGTGCCAGCAGCCGACTGCTAAAGGGACCCACCGGGGAGCTGTTTTTT	CASSRLLKGPTGELFF	-	TRBV5-8	many	TRBJ2-2
TGTGCCCAGGGCCGAAGAAGGTGGACCGGGGAGCTGTTTTTT	CAQGRRRWTGELFF	-	TRBV2	few	TRBJ2-2
TGTGCCAGCAGTTTGAACAGGCAGAACTATGGCTACACCTTC	CASSLNRQNYGYTF	-	TRBV12-3/TRBV12-4	many	TRBJ1-2
TGCAGCGCCGACAGGAACACCGGGGAGCTGTTTTTT	CSADRNTGELFF	-	TRBV29-1	many	TRBJ2-2
TGCAGTGCTAGAGATCGGACAACCTACAATGAGCAGTTCTTC	CSARDRTTYNEQFF	-	TRBV20-1	-	TRBJ2-1
TGCAGTGCTAGAGGGGGGGAGTTCAACACCGGGGAGCTGTTTTTT	CSARGGEFNTGELFF	-	TRBV20-1	few	TRBJ2-2
TGCTCCTGCAGCTTAGGAGGGTACACCGGGGAGCTGTTTTTT	CSCSLGGYTGELFF	-	TRBV11-2	-	TRBJ2-2
TGTGCCAGCAATTCGTTGCGAGGGGGCTCCTACGAGCAGTACTTC	CASNSLRGGSYEQYF	-	TRBV5-6	many	TRBJ2-7
TGTGCCAGCAGCCCCGAGGGCCACAGGGGGTGGCAGACCCAGTACTTC	CASSPEGHRGWQTQYF	TRBD1	TRBV7-3	many	TRBJ2-5
TGCAGCGTTGAAGATCTTAAGCGGGAGAACAATGAGCAGTTCTTC	CSVEDLKRENNEQFF	TRBD2	TRBV29-1	many	TRBJ2-1
TGCAGCGTTGCGGGGAACTATGGCTACACCTTC	CSVAGNYGYTF	-	TRBV29-1	many	TRBJ1-2
TGCGCCAGCAGCCTGGTGGACAGGGTGGTTTACAATGAGCAGTTCTTC	CASSLVDRVVYNEQFF	TRBD1	TRBV5-1	many	TRBJ2-1
TGCAGTGCTAGAGGCAGGGGAGAGTCCTTGGCTGAAGCTTTCTTT	CSARGRGESLAEAFF	-	TRBV20-1	many	TRBJ1-1
TGTGCCAGCAGCTTAGGATCCCGGAATACTGGCTACACCTTC	CASSLGSRNTGYTF	-	TRBV7-2	many	TRBJ1-2
TGTGCCAGCAGCCCCGAAGGGACTAGCACAGATACGCAGTATTTT	CASSPEGTSTDTQYF	-	TRBV7-3	few	TRBJ2-3
TGTGCCAGCACCGGGGACAGGGGGAATTTCGGGGAGCTGTTTTTT	CASTGDRGNFGELFF	TRBD1	TRBV12-3/TRBV12-4	many	TRBJ2-2
TGTGCCATCCGGTCTGACAGGGATTCCGATGAGCAGTTCTTC	CAIRSDRDSDEQFF	TRBD1	TRBV10-3	many	TRBJ2-1
TGCGCCAGCAGCTTATACTTCCGGGATTTCTCCTACGAGCAGTACTTC	CASSLYFRDFSYEQYF	-	TRBV5-1	-	TRBJ2-7
TGTGCCAGCAGCCCCGGGACAGGGTCGCGCTATGGCTACACCTTC	CASSPGTGSRYGYTF	TRBD1	TRBV9	many	TRBJ1-2
TGTGCCAGCAGTTTAGCGGGGGGGCTGAACGAGCAGTACTTC	CASSLAGGLNEQYF	-	TRBV12-3/TRBV12-4	few	TRBJ2-7
TGCAGTGCTAGGACAAGCAAGGGACAGGGGAGGGGAAGCACTGAAGCTTTCTTT	CSARTSKGQGRGSTEAFF	TRBD1	TRBV20-1	many	TRBJ1-1
TGTGCCAGCAGCTTAGACACTGAGGCGGGAGTTGCAGATACGCAGTATTTT	CASSLDTEAGVADTQYF	TRBD2	TRBV11-2	many	TRBJ2-3
TGTGCCAGCAGCCACCTAGCGGGTTACTACGAGCAGTACTTC	CASSHLAGYYEQYF	TRBD2	TRBV11-2	many	TRBJ2-7
TGTGCCAGCAGCCAAGACAGGGTAACAACTGAAGCTTTCTTT	CASSQDRVTTEAFF	-	TRBV14	many	TRBJ1-1
TGTGCCAGCAGCTTGGTTGGGGGCTTCTACAATGAGCAGTTCTTC	CASSLVGGFYNEQFF	-	TRBV5-6	many	TRBJ2-1
TGTGCCAGCAGTTCAATCCTAGCGGGTTGGGAGACCCAGTACTTC	CASSSILAGWETQYF	TRBD2	TRBV12-3/TRBV12-4	many	TRBJ2-5
TGCGCCAGCAGCCCATCACTAGCGGGAGGGCCTGGCTCCTACAATGAGCAGTTCTTC	CASSPSLAGGPGSYNEQFF	TRBD2	TRBV5-1	many	TRBJ2-1
TGTGCCAGCAGTTCCCGACCGGGCCCTAATCAGCCCCAGCATTTT	CASSSRPGPNQPQHF	-	TRBV28	many	TRBJ1-5
TGTGCCAGCAGCTTAGGGACAGGGGGCCACACCTACGAGCAGTACTTC	CASSLGTGGHTYEQYF	TRBD1	TRBV7-9	many	TRBJ2-7
TGTGCCAGCAGCCAAGGGCCAGGGGCGGGGGCCTACAATGAGCAGTTCTTC	CASSQGPGAGAYNEQFF	-	TRBV3-1	many	TRBJ2-1
TGCGCCAGCAGCTGGGGGACAGGGGAGAACTATGGCTACACCTTC	CASSWGTGENYGYTF	TRBD1	TRBV5-1	many	TRBJ1-2
TGTGCCAGCAGCCAAGAATCGGGACTCTTCTACGAGCAGTACTTC	CASSQESGLFYEQYF	-	TRBV14	many	TRBJ2-7
TGTGCCAGCAGCCGTCGCGGGGAGCTGTTTTTT	CASSRRGELFF	-	TRBV12-3/TRBV12-4	many	TRBJ2-2
TGCGCCAGCGCGATAGCGGGCCTTAGCTCCTACAATGAGCAGTTCTTC	CASAIAGLSSYNEQFF	TRBD2	TRBV5-1	many	TRBJ2-1
TGTGCCAGCAGGTGGACAGGGGAAACAGATACGCAGTATTTT	CASRWTGETDTQYF	TRBD1	TRBV12-3/TRBV12-4	many	TRBJ2-3
TGCAGCGTGGACTACAGGGCCCAAGCTTTCTTT	CSVDYRAQAFF	-	TRBV29-1	many	TRBJ1-1
TGCAGCGTTGACATGGGAGCAAGTGGAAACACCATATATTTT	CSVDMGASGNTIYF	-	TRBV29-1	many	TRBJ1-3
TGTGCCAGTAGTATGAGCGGGGTAGGAAGCACAGATACGCAGTATTTT	CASSMSGVGSTDTQYF	TRBD2	TRBV19	-	TRBJ2-3
TGTGCCAGCAGTCCGGAGGGCCAGGGTCGAAAACTGTTTTTT	CASSPEGQGRKLFF	-	TRBV28	-	TRBJ1-4
TGTGCCAGCAGCCAAGGAGGGGTCAATGAGCAGTTCTTC	CASSQGGVNEQFF	-	TRBV3-1	many	TRBJ2-1
TGCGCCAGCAGCCACCAGGGTGGGCAGTACGAGCAGTACTTC	CASSHQGGQYEQYF	-	TRBV4-1	many	TRBJ2-7
TGTGCCAGTAGGGTAGATGGGCTCATGAACACTGAAGCTTTCTTT	CASRVDGLMNTEAFF	-	TRBV28	many	TRBJ1-1
TGCAGTGTCCTCCTGGCTGAAGCTTTCTTT	CSVLLAEAFF	-	TRBV20-1	many	TRBJ1-1
TGTGCCAGCAGCCAAGATCTTGGAGGAGTACGACCCCTCCACTTT	CASSQDLGGVRPLHF	-	TRBV4-2	many	TRBJ1-6
TGTGCCAGCAGTGAATTTGGATTTCGCCAAGAGATGGATGGAGGACTGTTTTTT	CASSEFGFRQEMDGGLFF	-	TRBV25-1	many	TRBJ1-4
TGTGCCAGCAGCCAACTACTAGCGGGGGGGCCCGAAGATACGCAGTATTTT	CASSQLLAGGPEDTQYF	TRBD2	TRBV3-1	few	TRBJ2-3
TGTGCCAGCAGCAAGCCGACAGGCCTAAACTATGGCTACACCTTC	CASSKPTGLNYGYTF	-	TRBV5-5	few	TRBJ1-2
TGCAGCGTCCAGGGACAGGGGTACGAGCAGTACTTC	CSVQGQGYEQYF	TRBD1	TRBV29-1	many	TRBJ2-7
TGCGCCAGCAGCCTGCTCGCGGGGAACACAGATACGCAGTATTTT	CASSLLAGNTDTQYF	-	TRBV5-1	many	TRBJ2-3
TGCGCCAGCAGCTTGGGGACAGAGAGCTCCTACGAGCAGTACTTC	CASSLGTESSYEQYF	-	TRBV5-1	many	TRBJ2-7
TGTGCCATCAGTGAGGGGGGACCCGTCAACAAGTACTTC	CAISEGGPVNKYF	-	TRBV10-3	many	TRBJ2-7
TGTGCCAGCATTCCCCTCGACAGGGGATATGAGCAGTTCTTC	CASIPLDRGYEQFF	TRBD1	TRBV12-3/TRBV12-4	many	TRBJ2-1
TGCAGTGCTAGAGATGTAGTAGGGAGGGAGCAGTACTTC	CSARDVVGREQYF	-	TRBV20-1	-	TRBJ2-7
TGCGCCAGCAGCTTGGGACAGGGGTGGGCTTTCTTT	CASSLGQGWAFF	TRBD1	TRBV5-1	many	TRBJ1-1
TGTGCCAGTTCCACAGGGAAGAGGAACACTGAAGCTTTCTTT	CASSTGKRNTEAFF	-	TRBV19	few	TRBJ1-1
TGTGCCAGCAGTTTACAGGGACAGGGGATAGGGATTGGATCACCCCTCCACTTT	CASSLQGQGIGIGSPLHF	TRBD1	TRBV28	many	TRBJ1-6